Each of the 9 T cell receptor beta chains below was sequenced from the same sample in a study of identical twins listed by TCRdb under 2016. The library relied on 5' RACE. These reads were obtained on an Illumina HiSeq 2000. TCRdb handled the public reads itself, with Q25 trimming in fastp and clone calling in MiXCR, and kept productive beta chains. Records with the same CDR3 protein are collapsed into one entry carrying the most frequent genes and DNA. The sample table records hundreds of thousands of distinct CDR3 sequences; 9% to 15% of these occur just once. The ten top clones hold 7.2% of the sample. This sample was shared with a second study, whose subject was yellow fever vaccine responses in identical twins.

Material: CD8+ T cells sorted from blood. The origin of the receptors is a woman in her late teens or twenties in good health.

This clonotype was detected a few times. The J gene is TRBJ2-1, the V gene TRBV9; 10 bases agree with TRBD1. The V segment lost 3 bases and the J segment 3 bases; nucleotides outside the gene matches: 3. Germline V CDR1 and CDR2: SGDLS, YYNGEE. The CDR3 has 15 residues. Here the CDR3 reads CASSEGTGVYNEQFF. CDR3 nucleotide sequence: TGTGCCAGCAGCGAGGGGACAGGGGTCTACAATGAGCAGTTCTTC.

This clonotype was found a few times. The chain carries TRBV2 and TRBJ2-5; maybe TRBD2 (5 bases). Trimming stripped 11 bases from V and 7 bases from J, with 20 bases between. The CDR3 is 13 amino acids. From germline, CDR1 is SNHLY and CDR2 FYNNEI. The chain's CDR3 is CAGDPGRGATQYF. In DNA, the CDR3 is TGTGCCGGCGACCCAGGACGGGGTGCGACCCAGTACTTC. Based on the CDR3 plus reference TRBV2 and TRBJ2-5, the full variable domain is EPEVTQTPSHQVTQMGQEVILRCVPISNHLYFYWYRQILGQKVEFLVSFYNNEISEKSEIFDDQFSVERPDGSNFTLKIRSTKLEDSAMYFCAGDPGRGATQYFGPGTRLLVL.

CDR3 DNA sequence: TGCAGCGTTGAAGGACAGGGCTACACCGGGGAGCTGTTTTTT. This encodes CSVEGQGYTGELFF. The chain combines TRBV29-1 with TRBJ2-2; TRBD1 matches 7 bases. This CDR3 region has 14 residues. CDR1 and CDR2 (germline): SQVTM, ANQGSEA. After removal of 1 base from V and 3 bases from J, the junction contained 2 bases not matched to a gene.

The chain recombines TRBV5-5 with TRBJ2-1; TRBD1 agrees at 10 bases. V shed 6 bases, J shed 8 bases, and the junction held 14 bases outside the gene matches. CDR1 and CDR2 from the germline V gene are SGHKS and YYEKEE (reference sequence). The CDR3 contains 16 residues. Written as DNA, the CDR3 is TGTGCCAGCATCCCCCCGGGGACAGGGGCTGATTATGAGCAGTTCTTC. It yields the protein CASIPPGTGADYEQFF.

The sample holds a few counts of this clonotype. The CDR3 spells CASSFLKAEQYF. The CDR3 DNA sequence: TGTGCCAGCAGCTTTCTGAAAGCTGAGCAGTACTTC. V gene TRBV5-6 combines with J gene TRBJ2-7; no reliable D call. The CDR3 has 12 residues. CDR1 and CDR2 (germline): SGHDT, YYEEEE. V was trimmed by 2 bases and J by 7 bases, leaving 10 bases between them.

This clonotype was counted only a few times. The chain carries TRBV5-1 and TRBJ1-2; possibly TRBD1 for D (5 bases). The V gene's germline CDR1 is SGHRS and CDR2 YFSETQ. Trimming removed 4 bases at V and 0 bases at J, with 16 bases between. The CDR3 covers 16 residues. The CDR3: CASSRWAGISNYGYTF. CDR3 bases: TGCGCCAGCAGCCGCTGGGCAGGGATCTCTAACTATGGCTACACCTTC.

This chain joins TRBV13 and TRBJ2-5, with TRBD2 matching over 7 bases. V lost 4 bases and J lost 0; bases outside the gene matches: 8. This CDR3 spans 16 amino acids. Germline CDR1 reads PRHDT; CDR2 reads FYEKMQ (reference sequence). The CDR3 bases are TGTGCCAGCAGCTCCACCCCTCTAGCGGACCAAGAGACCCAGTACTTC. As protein: CASSSTPLADQETQYF.

The chain uses TRBV5-1 and TRBJ2-5, with TRBD2 identical over 11 bases. Germline CDR1 reads SGHRS; CDR2 reads YFSETQ. V lost 2 bases and J lost 4; bases outside the gene matches: 1. The length of the CDR3 is 14 residues. The CDR3 bases are TGCGCCAGCAGCTTACTAGCGGGAGCAGAGACCCAGTACTTC. Its protein is CASSLLAGAETQYF.

This clonotype was observed a handful of times. The genes are TRBV2 and TRBJ1-3; D might be TRBD1 (5 bases). CDR1 SNHLY and CDR2 FYNNEI come from the germline V gene. V lost 6 bases and J lost 4, with 10 bases in between. The CDR3 length is 13 residues. Written as DNA, the CDR3 is TGTGCCAGCAGCGGGGCGTTGGGAAACACCATATATTTT. Translating it yields CASSGALGNTIYF.